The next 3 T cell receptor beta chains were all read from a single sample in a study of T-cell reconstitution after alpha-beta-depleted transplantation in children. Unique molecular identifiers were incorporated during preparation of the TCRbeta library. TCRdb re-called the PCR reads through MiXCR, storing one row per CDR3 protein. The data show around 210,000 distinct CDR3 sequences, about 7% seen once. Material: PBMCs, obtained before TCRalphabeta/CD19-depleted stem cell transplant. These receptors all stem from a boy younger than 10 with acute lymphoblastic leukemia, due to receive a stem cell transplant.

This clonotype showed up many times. This CDR3 reads CASSFGSGSPYEQYF. As DNA, the CDR3 is TGTGCCAGCAGCTTTGGGAGCGGGAGCCCCTACGAGCAGTACTTC. V and J are TRBV5-4 and TRBJ2-7; TRBD2 matches at 8 bases. The germline V gene has CDR1 SGHNT and CDR2 YYREEE (reference sequence). The trim removed 2 bases at V and 2 bases at J, leaving 6 bases unmatched. The CDR3 has 15 residues.

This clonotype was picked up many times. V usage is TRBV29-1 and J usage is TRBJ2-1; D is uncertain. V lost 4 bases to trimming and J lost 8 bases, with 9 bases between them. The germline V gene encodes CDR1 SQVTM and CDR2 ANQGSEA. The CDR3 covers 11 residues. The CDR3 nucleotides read TGCAGCGTTGTTCTCACGGATGAGCAGTTCTTC. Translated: CSVVLTDEQFF.

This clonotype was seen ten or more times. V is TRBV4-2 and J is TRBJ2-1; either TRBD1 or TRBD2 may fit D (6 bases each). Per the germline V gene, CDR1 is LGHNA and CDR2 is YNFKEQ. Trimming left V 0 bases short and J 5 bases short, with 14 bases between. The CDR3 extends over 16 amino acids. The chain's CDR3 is CASSQEFVEGDNEQFF. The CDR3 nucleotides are TGTGCCAGCAGCCAAGAATTTGTGGAGGGGGACAATGAGCAGTTCTTC.